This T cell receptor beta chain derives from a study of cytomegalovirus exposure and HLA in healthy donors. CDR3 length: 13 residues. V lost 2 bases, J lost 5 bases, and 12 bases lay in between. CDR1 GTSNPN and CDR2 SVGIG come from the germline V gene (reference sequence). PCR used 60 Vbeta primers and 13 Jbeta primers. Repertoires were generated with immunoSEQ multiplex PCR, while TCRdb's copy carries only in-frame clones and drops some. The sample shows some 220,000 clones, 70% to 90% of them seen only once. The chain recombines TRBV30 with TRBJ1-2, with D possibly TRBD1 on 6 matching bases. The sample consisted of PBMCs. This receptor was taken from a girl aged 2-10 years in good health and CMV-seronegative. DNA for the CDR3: TGTGCCTGGAGTAAGGGGGGGGCATATGGCTACACCTTC. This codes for CAWSKGGAYGYTF.